The 26 T cell receptor beta chains below all came from one sample that was sequenced in a study of T cells in Graves' hyperthyroidism and ophthalmopathy. The source material, RNA transcripts, was used to amplify TCR beta CDR3 regions. HTBI primers were used for first-round RT-PCR of the TCR CDR3. From the multiplex PCR reads, TCRdb called clonotypes with MiXCR, one entry per CDR3 protein. The sample yields 360,000 or so distinct CDR3 sequences, about a sixth seen once. The specimen was blood. The receptors come from a woman aged 40 to 50 with Graves' ophthalmopathy.

The chain carries TRBV12-3 or TRBV12-4 and TRBJ2-4; 7 nucleotides agree with TRBD1. CDR3 length equals 13 residues. Trimming removed 5 bases from V and 8 bases from J; junction bases left unmatched: 6. The CDR3 spells CASSRDSDDIQYF. Written as DNA, the CDR3 is TGTGCCAGCAGTCGGGACAGCGATGACATTCAGTACTTC.

A single count supports this clonotype. The chain combines TRBV6-5 with TRBJ1-1; D is undetermined. The CDR3 consists of 14 residues. V dropped 7 bases and J dropped 4 bases, with 16 bases sitting between them. CDR1 and CDR2 (germline): MNHEY, SVGAGI. The CDR3 loop is CASITRGRSTEAFF. DNA of the CDR3: TGTGCCAGCATTACCCGAGGACGGAGCACTGAAGCTTTCTTT.

This clonotype was counted many times. The chain joins TRBV27 to TRBJ1-5, with no clear D. CDR3 length: 14 residues. V shed 3 bases and J shed 2 bases, with 8 bases lying between them. Germline CDR1 MNHEY, CDR2 SMNVEV (reference sequence). CDR3 sequence: CASSFVGRNQPQHF. The CDR3 DNA is TGTGCCAGCAGTTTTGTAGGACGCAATCAGCCCCAGCATTTT.

This clonotype came up many times. This chain joins TRBV6-4 and TRBJ2-7; D uncertain. CDR3 size: 16 residues. The germline V and J ends were trimmed by 4 bases and 7 bases, with 23 bases remaining between them. Germline V gene lookup returns CDR1 MRHNA and CDR2 SNTAGT. CDR3 sequence: CASSGSAAGDNREQYF. CDR3 in DNA: TGTGCCAGCAGTGGTTCGGCGGCAGGCGACAATCGGGAGCAGTACTTC.

The chain has TRBV28 and TRBJ2-5; TRBD1 matches 10 bases. CDR3 length equals 15 residues. Germline trimming cut 4 bases from V and 4 bases from J; bases unmatched to any gene: 6. The V gene's germline CDR1 is MDHEN and CDR2 SYDVKM. The CDR3: CASSSWTGGGETQYF. The CDR3 DNA sequence: TGTGCCAGCAGTTCCTGGACAGGGGGGGGAGAGACCCAGTACTTC.

This clonotype came up many times. The genes are TRBV20-1 and TRBJ2-4; D remains ambiguous. The CDR3 totals 14 residues. V lost 2 bases to trimming and J lost 0 bases, with 8 bases between them. In germline, CDR1 is DFQATT, CDR2 SNEGSKA (reference sequence). CDR3 in amino acids: CSARITLAKNIQYF. In DNA, the CDR3 is TGCAGTGCTAGAATTACCCTAGCCAAAAACATTCAGTACTTC.

In the case of this clonotype: Sequence at one end of the junction differs from germline and may be a read error. The genes are TRBV2 and TRBJ2-5; 12 nucleotides match TRBD2. There are 17 residues in the CDR3. In germline, CDR1 is SNHLY, CDR2 FYNNEI. The CDR3 sequence: CASSQRTSGILQETQYF. The DNA for the CDR3 is TGTGCGAGCAGTCAGAGGACTAGCGGGATCTTACAAGAGACCCAGTACTTC. Full variable domain (missing parts from reference TRBV2 and TRBJ2-5): EPEVTQTPSHQVTQMGQEVILRCVPISNHLYFYWYRQILGQKVEFLVSFYNNEISEKSEIFDDQFSVERPDGSNFTLKIRSTKLEDSAMYFCASSQRTSGILQETQYFGPGTRLLVL.

This clonotype was observed many times. The rearrangement joins TRBV11-1 to TRBJ1-1, with 7 bases lining up with TRBD1. Unmatched junction bases numbered 17, after V lost 5 bases and J lost 2 bases. CDR1 SGHAT and CDR2 FQDESV come from the germline V gene (reference sequence). This CDR3 has 18 residues. In DNA form, the CDR3 reads TGTGCCAGCAGCATACTCGGGACAGCTTCTTCCTCAAACACTGAAGCTTTCTTT. Protein: CASSILGTASSSNTEAFF.

This clonotype was observed many times. The rearrangement joins TRBV12-3 or TRBV12-4 to TRBJ1-1; D is unclear. This CDR3 is built from 12 residues. The V end lost 2 bases, the J end lost 5 bases, and 6 bases lay between the germline ends. CDR3 residues: CASSLRHTEAFF. DNA for the CDR3: TGTGCCAGCAGTTTAAGGCATACTGAAGCTTTCTTT.

This chain uses TRBV28 with TRBJ2-7; 9 bases are shared with TRBD2. This CDR3 spans 12 amino acids. Germline CDR1 is MDHEN and CDR2 is SYDVKM. V shed 7 bases, J shed 3 bases, and the junction held 1 base outside the gene matches. CDR3 loop: CASKTSGYEQYF. The CDR3 coding sequence is TGTGCCAGCAAGACTAGCGGCTACGAGCAGTACTTC.

CDR3 DNA: TGTGCCACAAACAATGAGCAGTTCTTC. Protein product: CATNNEQFF. The chain uses TRBV19 and TRBJ2-1; D unresolved. V was clipped by 10 bases and J by 5 bases, with 3 bases between them. The CDR3 is 9 residues long. Germline CDR1 reads LNHDA; CDR2 reads SQIVND (reference sequence).

This clonotype was detected ten times or more. The chain has TRBV20-1 and TRBJ2-7; TRBD2 is a possible D gene (7 bases). Germline CDR1 reads DFQATT; CDR2 reads SNEGSKA (reference sequence). Trimming took off 5 bases at V and 4 bases at J, with 18 bases between the two ends. The CDR3 has 14 amino acids. This chain's CDR3 is CSAPDLGGTYEQYF. The CDR3 coding sequence is TGCAGTGCTCCCGACCTGGGGGGGACATACGAGCAGTACTTC.

This clonotype was recorded many times. The V gene is TRBV29-1, the J gene TRBJ1-1; D remains ambiguous. This CDR3 spans 13 amino acids. V gave up 4 bases and J gave up 0 bases, with 9 bases separating them. Germline values: CDR1 SQVTM, CDR2 ANQGSEA. CDR3 in DNA: TGCAGCGTTGTTCCATCCATGAACACTGAAGCTTTCTTT. Translation: CSVVPSMNTEAFF.

In DNA, the CDR3 is TGTGCCAGCAGGGCCGGGACAGGGTGGGCGACCCAGTACTTC. It is translated as CASRAGTGWATQYF. The chain links TRBV6-1 to TRBJ2-5, with 9 bases lining up with TRBD1. The CDR3 loop spans 14 amino acids. Germline V gene data show CDR1 as MNHNS and CDR2 as SASEGT. Germline trimming cut 6 bases from V and 7 bases from J; bases unmatched to any gene: 9.

There are many counts of this clonotype. The chain joins TRBV6-1 to TRBJ2-3; D unresolved. Trimming stripped 5 bases from V and 4 bases from J, with 19 bases between. CDR1 and CDR2 (germline): MNHNS, SASEGT. CDR3 length: 16 amino acids. CDR3 sequence: CASSPEERVIADTQYF. The CDR3 nucleotides are TGTGCCAGCAGTCCTGAGGAGCGAGTCATCGCAGATACGCAGTATTTT.

This clonotype was counted at least ten times. The chain recombines TRBV27 with TRBJ2-2, with D perhaps given as TRBD1 or TRBD2 (6 bases each). V was trimmed by 7 bases and J by 6 bases, leaving 27 bases between them. Per germline, CDR1 MNHEY and CDR2 SMNVEV (reference sequence). The CDR3 loop spans 18 amino acids. The CDR3 is CASIGSGGAYRIAGELFF. DNA of the CDR3: TGTGCCAGCATAGGTTCCGGGGGCGCCTACAGAATTGCCGGGGAGCTGTTTTTT.

This clonotype was detected many times. This chain connects TRBV28 to TRBJ1-5; D gene unclear. V was clipped by 4 bases and J by 0 bases, with 16 bases between them. The CDR3 is 17 amino acids. Germline CDR1 reads MDHEN; CDR2 reads SYDVKM. CDR3 region: CASSSRIVFYSNQPQHF. CDR3 DNA: TGTGCCAGCAGTTCGAGGATCGTGTTCTATAGCAATCAGCCCCAGCATTTT.

This clonotype showed up many times. V gene TRBV5-1 combines with J gene TRBJ2-7; 8 bases are shared with TRBD2. The CDR3 sequence is 13 residues long. The germline CDR1 and CDR2 sequences are SGHRS and YFSETQ. J lost 7 bases, V lost 6 bases, and 9 bases had no gene match. As DNA, the CDR3 is TGCGCCAGCAATCCAGCGGGAGTCGATGAGCAGTACTTC. Translation: CASNPAGVDEQYF.

This clonotype was recorded a few times. The gene calls are TRBV18 and TRBJ2-7; no clear D. The CDR3 runs 15 residues. V was clipped by 8 bases and J by 0 bases, with 17 bases between them. The V gene's germline CDR1 is KGHSH and CDR2 LQKENI. In DNA form, the CDR3 reads TGTGCCAGCCCTCTGGACCCCTTATACTCCTACGAGCAGTACTTC. Its translation is CASPLDPLYSYEQYF.

The rearrangement joins TRBV6-2 or TRBV6-3 to TRBJ2-7; D unresolved. The CDR3 is 14 amino acids. V shed 6 bases and J shed 0 bases, with 12 bases lying between them. Germline assignment: CDR1 MNHEY and CDR2 SVGEGT. The CDR3: CASSRSTGSYEQYF. The CDR3 region has the DNA TGTGCCAGCAGCCGGTCGACTGGCTCCTACGAGCAGTACTTC.

This clonotype has ten or more counts. The chain is built from TRBV29-1 and TRBJ2-2; 9 bases fit TRBD2. After removal of 2 bases from V and 5 bases from J, the junction contained 0 bases not matched to a gene. This CDR3 has 13 residues. CDR1 is SQVTM, CDR2 ANQGSEA, per germline. This chain's CDR3 is CSVETSGTGELFF. CDR3 in DNA: TGCAGCGTTGAAACTAGCGGGACCGGGGAGCTGTTTTTT.

The sample holds a few counts of this clonotype. The rearrangement joins TRBV4-1 to TRBJ2-7, with D unclear. Germline loops: CDR1 MGHRA, CDR2 YSYEKL. The CDR3 covers 17 residues. V lost 1 base and J lost 2, with 18 bases in between. The CDR3 DNA is TGCGCCAGCAGCCAAGCCTGGGGTCTGGACCTCGCCTACGAGCAGTACTTC. This gives the protein CASSQAWGLDLAYEQYF.

The chain links TRBV5-6 to TRBJ1-6, with unresolved D. Trimming left V 4 bases short and J 7 bases short, with 12 bases between. CDR1 and CDR2 (germline): SGHDT, YYEEEE. The CDR3 runs 14 residues. CDR3 nucleotide sequence: TGTGCCAGCAGCCCGATGGATGGAAATTCACCCCTCCACTTT. Translated, it gives CASSPMDGNSPLHF.

This clonotype was observed at least ten times. This chain joins TRBV10-2 and TRBJ1-5; no reliable D call. Trimming took 3 bases from V and 6 from J, leaving 12 bases between them. Germline assignment: CDR1 WSHSY and CDR2 SAAADI. CDR3 length: 14 amino acids. The CDR3 loop is CASSDGRGSQPQHF. The CDR3 DNA reads TGCGCCAGCAGTGATGGACGGGGAAGTCAGCCCCAGCATTTT.

This clonotype appeared many times. The chain is built from TRBV5-6 and TRBJ1-2, with TRBD1 identical over 8 bases. Germline-derived CDR1 and CDR2 are SGHDT and YYEEEE. This CDR3 region has 16 residues. V trimming: 4 bases; J trimming: 2 bases; junction bases outside the gene matches: 10. CDR3 coding DNA: TGTGCCAGCAGCGGCGCCGGACAGGGCTCCAACTATGGCTACACCTTC. Translated: CASSGAGQGSNYGYTF.

This clonotype occurred many times. V gene TRBV19 combines with J gene TRBJ2-5; TRBD2 matches 13 bases. Germline assignment: CDR1 LNHDA and CDR2 SQIVND (reference sequence). CDR3 size: 16 residues. Losses at the gene ends were 3 bases for V and 2 bases for J; bases not matched to a gene: 3. Here the CDR3 reads CASSMGTSGIQETQYF. The CDR3 nucleotides read TGTGCCAGTAGTATGGGGACTAGCGGGATTCAAGAGACCCAGTACTTC.